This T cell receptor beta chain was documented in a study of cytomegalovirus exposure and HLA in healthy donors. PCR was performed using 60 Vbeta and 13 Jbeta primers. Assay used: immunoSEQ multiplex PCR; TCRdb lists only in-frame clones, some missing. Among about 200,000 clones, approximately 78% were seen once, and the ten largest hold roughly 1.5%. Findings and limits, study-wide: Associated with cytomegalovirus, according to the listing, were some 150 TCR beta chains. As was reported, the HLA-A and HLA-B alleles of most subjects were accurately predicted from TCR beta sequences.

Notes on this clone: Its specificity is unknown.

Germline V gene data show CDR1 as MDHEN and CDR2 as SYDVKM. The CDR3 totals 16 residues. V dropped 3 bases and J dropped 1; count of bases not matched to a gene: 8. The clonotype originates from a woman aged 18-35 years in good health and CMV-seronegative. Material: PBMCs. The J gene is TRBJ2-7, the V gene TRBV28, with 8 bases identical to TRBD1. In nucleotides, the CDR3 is TGTGCCAGCAGTTTCCCCAGGGGGCCCTTTTCCTACGAGCAGTACTTC. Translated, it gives CASSFPRGPFSYEQYF.